This T cell receptor (beta chain) came from a study of cytomegalovirus exposure and HLA in healthy donors (dated by TCRdb to about 2017). Broadly, across the study: According to an earlier analysis of a few hundred of the donors, some 180 million T cells yielded roughly 110 million unique TCR beta sequences and less than 300 Gb of sequence data. An early release that covered approximately 600 HLA-typed donors contained approximately 290 gigabases of sequencing data and approximately 85 million unique TCR sequences. Among the roughly 400 genotyped donors, roughly 80% belonged to the genetic ancestry cluster associated with self-reported Caucasian donors. The study was designed to test whether signatures of past pathogen exposure could be identified by cataloging public T cell receptors. The study used immunosequencing to profile the T cell repertoires of 600 to 850 subjects and linked those repertoires to cytomegalovirus serostatus. Besides the first cohort of around 670 subjects, a separate validation cohort made up of roughly 120 different subjects was used. To predict cytomegalovirus infection status, the study combined high-throughput TCR immunosequencing, statistical association of individual TCRs with disease status, and machine learning. In a later analysis, previously published TCR beta repertoires from some 640 donors were re-analyzed and high-resolution HLA genotyping was added so that TCR occurrence patterns could be studied. Rather than using new phenotypic data, the later analysis identified candidate immune exposures from TCR beta sequences and from how often those sequences occurred across donors. To decide whether each TCR beta V gene segment behaved as functional or pseudogenic, an earlier analysis of fewer than 750 of the donors relied on high-throughput TCR beta sequencing. Donor age, sex, ethnicity and CMV serostatus were compiled alongside the repertoire data. A later genetic analysis took genome-wide SNP genotypes for about 55% of the 666 donors and used that subset as a discovery cohort. All discovery cohort repertoires had been generated on a single sequencing platform. Class I and class II HLA loci were covered by the typing at four-digit resolution. Typing coverage differed by locus: A, B, C, DRB1 and DQB1 were typed in roughly 620-640 donors, DQA1 in 500 to 550, DPA1 in 606, and DPB1 in around 440. Because of strong linkage in the cohort, five DR-DQ haplotypes were treated as single units for association and clustering. Among roughly 400 genotyped donors of the cohort, an average of about 220,000 unique TCR beta nucleotide sequences was sequenced per donor, of which about 20% were non-productive. General findings and caveats noted by the study authors: Most CMV-associated TCR beta chains appeared to be HLA-restricted in a later analysis, and the HLA associations seemed to be driven largely by CMV exposure. Correlated functional status among segregating V segments might reflect linkage disequilibrium, but an unknown experimental factor could not be ruled out. In a later analysis, HLA-associated TCR beta chains showed more clonal expansion and lower generation probabilities than non-associated chains that were equally common. An association between a missense DCLRE1C variant and V-gene and J-gene trimming of TCR beta chains was found in a later genetic analysis and replicated in an independent cohort. The only immune exposure information available for the cohort was CMV serostatus. A later analysis associated some 17,000 TCR beta sequences with specific HLA alleles at a false discovery rate of 0.05. A further reported finding was that TCR beta sequences accurately predicted the HLA-A and HLA-B alleles for most subjects in the first cohort. In a later genetic analysis, fewer N-insertions in productive TCRs were reported among donors in an Asian-associated ancestry cluster than the roughly 640-donor mean. Sequencing depth was assumed to be roughly uniform across donors in the presence/absence analyses, though that assumption may not hold. The study listed 150 to 200 TCR beta chains as associated with cytomegalovirus. The classifier was reported to diagnose cytomegalovirus status with high specificity and sensitivity in both the original cohort and the validation cohort. Across donors, most TCR sequences were observed very rarely, whereas some public TCRs were present in many individuals. Because counts were too low, seventeen rarely observed V segments, including chromosome 9 orphons, were excluded from the earlier analysis of about 500 of the donors. When HLA alleles, especially DR and DQ, strongly co-occurred, TCR associations were difficult to assign to individual alleles. An earlier analysis of some 590 of the donors showed that most TCR beta V segments appeared in productive rearrangements either about 87% or about 30% of the time, which broadly matched IMGT annotations. HLA typing was unavailable for some donors at each locus, so association tests used only the typed subset. This cohort had only TCR beta chains sequenced, and the lack of alpha or paired-chain data limited which features could be detected. A few of the identified cytomegalovirus-associated TCR beta chains were confirmed in vitro to be specific for cytomegalovirus antigens. According to the authors, the approach could potentially be generalized to other disease states and immunological phenotypes. In a later analysis, TCR association rates were found to vary across HLA loci, with the most associated TCRs seen for DRB1 alleles and the fewest for HLA-C alleles. A group of highly shared sequence variants was considered likely to be a technical artifact of the sequencing pipeline. In a later analysis, several top co-occurrence clusters were reported to appear linked to parvovirus B19, influenza, CMV and Epstein-Barr virus.

The cohort comprised some 730 healthy bone marrow donors. All cohort members were sampled while nominally healthy, although unrecorded immune exposures were likely present. The donor was CMV seronegative and was included in the group of several hundred seronegative cohort members. Each donor provided a peripheral blood sample, and peripheral blood mononuclear cells were used for TCR beta sequencing. The Qiagen DNeasy Blood Extraction Kit was used to extract genomic DNA from the blood cell samples. Comment on this clone: There is no known antigen for this receptor. No much larger clone exists at a distance of one base, and base qualities are not known.

The method was the immunoSEQ multiplex PCR assay. A mixture of 60 forward primers for TCR Vbeta segments and 13 reverse primers for TCR Jbeta segments was used in the multiplex PCR. Amplification of the CDR3 region of rearranged TCR beta genes was performed with a multiplex PCR assay on genomic DNA. The amplified TCR beta libraries were sequenced on the Illumina HiSeq System as 87-base-pair reads. Processing in the source paper ran as follows. A later analysis tallied 75 million to 85 million unique TCR beta chains across the 666 repertoires, and around 10 million of those chains were shared by two or more donors. Raw reads were error-corrected and collapsed into unique sequences with a nearest-neighbor algorithm that merged closely related sequences to remove PCR and sequencing errors. To assign V, D and J gene segments, CDR3 sequences were aligned to IMGT reference sequences. Each retained sequence needed at least a six-nucleotide match to both a V gene segment and a J gene segment. A rearrangement was called productive if the CDR3 had no stop codons and remained in frame with V and J, and every other rearrangement was called non-productive. Following IMGT convention, CDR3 was defined as the stretch from the second conserved V-encoded cysteine up to the conserved J-encoded phenylalanine. Sequences without an unambiguous match to a single V gene segment were excluded from the earlier analysis of 450 to 750 of the donors. In an earlier analysis of 587 of the donors, V segments were called functional above 56.7% productive rearrangements and were called segregating when the between-donor standard deviation exceeded 5%. A statistical classification framework was built for diagnosing cytomegalovirus status from the catalog of TCR beta chain sequences. V and J gene assignment, in a later analysis, came from comparing TCR nucleotide sequences with IMGT/GENE-DB human TR gene sequences. The TCRdist pipeline was used in a later analysis to assign CDR3 sequences and most-parsimonious VDJ recombination scenarios. A later analysis defined each TCR beta chain by its CDR3 amino acid sequence plus V-gene family, and excluded reads lacking a unique V-gene family. As a way to deal with suspected cross-contamination and a sequencing artifact, a later analysis dropped under 600 nucleotide sequences that were highly shared and had low generation probability. In a later analysis, a clonal expansion index for each public chain was calculated from normalized within-repertoire ranks of inferred template counts. In a later analysis, generation probabilities were computed with a VDJ recombination model fitted to out-of-frame rearrangements, and the resulting probabilities were checked against IGoR. Hypergeometric tests were used in a later analysis to score TCR-TCR, TCR-HLA and TCR-CMV co-occurrence, with a repertoire-size bias correction applied to the TCR pairs. A later analysis estimated false discovery rates by permuting HLA or CMV assignments 20 times. In a later analysis, co-occurring TCRs were grouped using DBSCAN, and TCRdist sequence similarity was added for clustering within HLA-allele-positive subsets. Co-occurrence clustering excluded repertoires with fewer than 30,000 or more than 120,000 public chains, plus five with anomalous nucleotide sharing. Held by TCRdb, this immuneACCESS table contains in-frame sequences only and omits some clones. Under half of the omission traces to an unresolved V gene where checked; the cause of the rest is unknown. V and J calls and clone size are copied from that table; D and trimming were computed from the DNA. Within this sample are about 94,000 clones, with 50% to 75% of them counted one time only. The ten largest clonotypes hold 3% to 5% of the sample.

The sequenced sample was PBMCs. The clonotype comes from a man younger than 45 in good health and CMV-seronegative.

The DNA reads TGTGCCAGCAGCGGCCGACTAGCGGGTTACAATGAGCAGTTCTTC. This yields the protein CASSGRLAGYNEQFF. The chain employs TRBV9 and TRBJ2-1, with 10 bases aligning to TRBD2. Its CDR3 holds 15 amino acids, cysteine through phenylalanine. Of the read, only the CDR3 DNA is kept; its 45 bases are in frame from base 1. V loses 3 bases at its end and J loses 4 bases; junction bases beyond the gene matches: 4. Looking up the germline V gene yields CDR1 SGDLS and CDR2 YYNGEE.